This TCR beta chain was observed in a study of T cell changes during pregnancy in multiple sclerosis. The ends lost 0 bases at V and 5 bases at J; junction bases unmatched: 9. Per germline, CDR1 GTSNPN and CDR2 SVGIG (reference sequence). This CDR3 is 15 amino acids long. Some clones are missing from TCRdb's copy, which holds only in-frame ones; the method was immunoSEQ multiplex PCR. Of approximately 130,000 clones detected, about 96% appear once; the ten largest clones hold over 0.35%. The receptor was derived from a female donor with multiple sclerosis, enrolled in a pregnancy study. Sequencing used peripheral blood, obtained after pregnancy. The chain combines TRBV30 with TRBJ2-5; 7 bases fit TRBD2. In nucleotides, the CDR3 is TGTGCCTGGAGTGTACTGGACGTCGGGGGGGAGACCCAGTACTTC. Amino acid sequence: CAWSVLDVGGETQYF.